The rows below give T cell receptor beta chains drawn from one sample of a study of cytomegalovirus exposure and HLA in healthy donors. Only in-frame clones appear in the TCRdb table, and some are missing; sequencing was by immunoSEQ multiplex PCR. The sample contains more than 110,000 clones, about four fifths of which appear only once. Sequences were obtained from PBMCs. The receptors originated from a female donor in good health and CMV-seronegative. Each CDR3 is given with its conserved first and last residue. The order of the fields is V gene, CDR3 length, J gene, CDR3 protein.

V gene: TRBV5-1; CDR3 length: 14; J gene: TRBJ2-3; CDR3 protein: CASSLGGGTDTQYF
V gene: TRBV7-7; CDR3 length: 14; J gene: TRBJ2-2; CDR3 protein: CASSLSLVAGELFF
V gene: TRBV30; CDR3 length: 14; J gene: TRBJ2-3; CDR3 protein: CACSSEGIADTQYF
V gene: TRBV29-1; CDR3 length: 16; J gene: TRBJ1-1; CDR3 protein: CSTSRDRGGVGTEAFF
V gene: TRBV4-1; CDR3 length: 14; J gene: TRBJ2-7; CDR3 protein: CASSQGFSTYEQYF
V gene: TRBV4-1; CDR3 length: 13; J gene: TRBJ1-1; CDR3 protein: CASSIRGDTEAFF
V gene: TRBV19; CDR3 length: 15; J gene: TRBJ2-3; CDR3 protein: CASSIRDRVADTQYF
V gene: TRBV5-1; CDR3 length: 14; J gene: TRBJ1-5; CDR3 protein: CASSLLPSNQPQHF
V gene: TRBV10-2; CDR3 length: 11; J gene: TRBJ1-1; CDR3 protein: CASSLNTEAFF
V gene: TRBV7-9; CDR3 length: 17; J gene: TRBJ2-7; CDR3 protein: CASSSSIQVPSSYEQYF
V gene: TRBV11-2; CDR3 length: 15; J gene: TRBJ1-3; CDR3 protein: CASSVRGYAGNTIYF
V gene: TRBV6-6; CDR3 length: 12; J gene: TRBJ2-1; CDR3 protein: CASTPGRTEQFF
V gene: TRBV29-1; CDR3 length: 13; J gene: TRBJ2-7; CDR3 protein: CSVRTYSSYEQYF
V gene: TRBV2; CDR3 length: 15; J gene: TRBJ2-5; CDR3 protein: CASSESLAVAETQYF
V gene: TRBV19; CDR3 length: 15; J gene: TRBJ2-1; CDR3 protein: CASRHRGSSYNEQFF
V gene: TRBV10-2; CDR3 length: 14; J gene: TRBJ2-5; CDR3 protein: CASSPRTVQETQYF
V gene: TRBV6-5; CDR3 length: 14; J gene: TRBJ2-5; CDR3 protein: CASSLVGAQETQYF
V gene: TRBV7-9; CDR3 length: 13; J gene: TRBJ2-7; CDR3 protein: CASSPDTSYEQYF
V gene: TRBV28; CDR3 length: 12; J gene: TRBJ1-1; CDR3 protein: CASSPGQGEAFF
V gene: TRBV27; CDR3 length: 13; J gene: TRBJ1-1; CDR3 protein: CASSTRGPGEAFF
V gene: TRBV10-3; CDR3 length: 14; J gene: TRBJ2-2; CDR3 protein: CAINGVPNTGELFF
V gene: TRBV11-2; CDR3 length: 12; J gene: TRBJ2-1; CDR3 protein: CASSLRLREQFF
V gene: TRBV15; CDR3 length: 13; J gene: TRBJ1-2; CDR3 protein: CATSRDRSYGYTF
V gene: TRBV7-8; CDR3 length: 12; J gene: TRBJ2-7; CDR3 protein: CASQDLSYEQYF
V gene: TRBV13; CDR3 length: 15; J gene: TRBJ2-7; CDR3 protein: CASSYGDRSSYEQYF
V gene: TRBV10-3; CDR3 length: 13; J gene: TRBJ2-3; CDR3 protein: CAISELGADTQYF
V gene: TRBV30; CDR3 length: 16; J gene: TRBJ2-3; CDR3 protein: CAWSVPRTGETDTQYF
V gene: TRBV19; CDR3 length: 16; J gene: TRBJ2-5; CDR3 protein: CASSIGGRALRETQYF
V gene: TRBV5-1; CDR3 length: 15; J gene: TRBJ2-7; CDR3 protein: CASSPGTAGPYEQYF
V gene: TRBV25-1; CDR3 length: 14; J gene: TRBJ1-1; CDR3 protein: CASGASGARPEAFF
V gene: TRBV10-2; CDR3 length: 14; J gene: TRBJ2-5; CDR3 protein: CASSGTGRQETQYF
V gene: TRBV7-8; CDR3 length: 13; J gene: TRBJ1-1; CDR3 protein: CASSPLWAGEAFF
V gene: TRBV19; CDR3 length: 15; J gene: TRBJ1-2; CDR3 protein: CASTPGAGGNYGYTF
V gene: TRBV5-1; CDR3 length: 16; J gene: TRBJ2-1; CDR3 protein: CASSLVGTSGYNEQFF
V gene: TRBV4-1; CDR3 length: 15; J gene: TRBJ2-7; CDR3 protein: CASSQERAGTYEQYF
V gene: TRBV9; CDR3 length: 15; J gene: TRBJ2-5; CDR3 protein: CASSVTSGTQETQYF
V gene: TRBV2; CDR3 length: 13; J gene: TRBJ2-5; CDR3 protein: CASSGEGGETQYF